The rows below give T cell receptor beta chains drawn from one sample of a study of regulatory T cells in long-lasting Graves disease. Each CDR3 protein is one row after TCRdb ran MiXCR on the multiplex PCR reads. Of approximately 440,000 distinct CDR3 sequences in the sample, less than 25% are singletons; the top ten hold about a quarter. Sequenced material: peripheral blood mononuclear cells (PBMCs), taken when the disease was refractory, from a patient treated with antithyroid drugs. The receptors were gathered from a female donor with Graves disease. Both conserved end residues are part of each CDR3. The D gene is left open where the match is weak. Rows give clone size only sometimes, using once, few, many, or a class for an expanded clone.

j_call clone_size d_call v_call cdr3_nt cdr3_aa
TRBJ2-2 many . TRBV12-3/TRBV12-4 TGTGCCAGCACCCCGGATCTAGACTCCTACGGGGAGCTGTTTTTT CASTPDLDSYGELFF
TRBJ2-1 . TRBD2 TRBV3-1 TGTGCCAGCAGCCTTCCCTTGACTAGCGGGAGTGGTGAGCAGTTCTTC CASSLPLTSGSGEQFF
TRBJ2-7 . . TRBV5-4 TGTGCCAGCAGCTTGTTGTCTCTAATCTACGAGCAGTACTTC CASSLLSLIYEQYF
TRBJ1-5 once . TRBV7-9 TGTGCCAGCAGCTTAGAAGGGTACAATCAGCCCCAGCATTTT CASSLEGYNQPQHF
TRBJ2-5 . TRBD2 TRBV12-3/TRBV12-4 TGTGCCAACAGCAGACTAGCGGGAGGGATCGAGACCCAGTACTTC CANSRLAGGIETQYF
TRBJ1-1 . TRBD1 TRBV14 TGTGCCAGCAGCCAATGGGGACAGAGCGAAGCTTTCTTT CASSQWGQSEAFF
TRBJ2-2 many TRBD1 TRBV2 TGTGCCAGCAAAGACAGGGGGCATAGAACGGGGGAGCTGTTTTTT CASKDRGHRTGELFF
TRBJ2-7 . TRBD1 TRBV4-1 TGCGCCAGCAGCCAAGTAGAGGGGGCTCCCTACGAGCAGTACTTC CASSQVEGAPYEQYF
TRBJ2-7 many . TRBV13 TGTGCCAGCGGAAGACAGGAATTCTACGAGCAGTACTTC CASGRQEFYEQYF
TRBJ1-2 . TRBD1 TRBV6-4 TGTGCCACTGGGGGGTCAGGGGGCAACTATGGCTACACCTTC CATGGSGGNYGYTF
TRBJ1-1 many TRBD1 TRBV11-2 TGTGCCAGCAGCGCTCGACAGGGGTTGAACACTGAAGCTTTCTTT CASSARQGLNTEAFF
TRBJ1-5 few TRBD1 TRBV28 TGTGCCAGCAGTCCTCGGACAGGGTCGGGCAATCAGCCCCAGCATTTT CASSPRTGSGNQPQHF